Listed here is a single T cell receptor (beta chain). Study processing details: Filtering was not the same, since immunoSEQ gave junction-only sequences without quality scores. Sequencing was performed with immunoSEQ multiplex PCR; in TCRdb, only in-frame clones are kept and a portion is missing. V, J and clone size derive from that table, while D and trimming were established from the DNA sequence. The data hold about 2.1 million clones, with roughly 91% observed a single time. Naivety among CD8 cells was defined by CD45RO negativity and positive CCR7 selection, thereby excluding terminally differentiated effector memory CD45RA+ cells. This sample was included in a study of shared clonotypes between healthy human individuals. The CDR3 extends over 16 amino acids.

The source is a young man in good health. Some clones in this sample may be carry-over from other donors' samples. The sample taken for sequencing was naive CD8+ T cells from PBMCs. The gene calls are TRBV12-2 and TRBJ1-2; no check of the table's D call, TRBD1, against the DNA was made. TRBV12-2 constitutes a pseudogene. The CDR3 coding sequence is TGTGCAAGTCGCTTAGTACCTTCGGGCAGGGACAATGGCTACACCTTC. It yields the protein CASRLVPSGRDNGYTF.